This T cell receptor (beta chain) was captured in a study of T cells after yellow fever vaccination. Study overall: Those fractions that held only low numbers of cells were prepared using the SMART-Seq v4 Ultra Low Input RNA kit.

One entry per CDR3 protein results from TCRdb running MiXCR on the 5' RACE reads. The sample consists of about 260,000 distinct CDR3 sequences, about 5.2% of them appearing once. CDR1 is KGHDR and CDR2 is SFDVKD in the germline V gene. V dropped 12 bases and J dropped 3; count of bases not matched to a gene: 10. The CDR3 totals 15 residues. This clonotype has ten or more counts. This TCR came from a young man who received the YFV17D yellow fever vaccine. This chain uses TRBV24-1 with TRBJ1-6, with 7 positions matching TRBD1. The sample in question was CD4+ T cells sorted from PBMCs, obtained on the day of the yellow fever booster vaccination. The CDR3 DNA reads TGTGCCGGATCCCGGGACAGCCGCTATAATTCACCCCTCCACTTT. Its protein is CAGSRDSRYNSPLHF.